This TCR beta chain appears in the sequencing data of a study of control samples from healthy donors and cancer patients. Clones were sequenced by immunoSEQ multiplex PCR, and TCRdb holds only the in-frame ones, with some missing. This table holds 100,000 or so clones, around 82% found once. The V and J ends lost 5 bases and 0 bases, in that order; junction bases with no gene match: 5. CDR1 SGHDT and CDR2 YYEEEE come from the germline V gene. The CDR3 has 14 amino acids. This rearrangement joins TRBV5-6 to TRBJ2-7; TRBD1 matches 7 bases. Material: blood. The TCR originated in a woman between 50 and 59 years old in good health. The CDR3 nucleotides read TGTGCCAGCAGACCGGGACAGAGCTCCTACGAGCAGTACTTC. The encoded protein is CASRPGQSSYEQYF.